The present TCR beta chain was sequenced within a study of blood T cell repertoires in COVID-19. Study details: Whether acute or convalescent, the COVID-19 samples came from the United States, Italy and Spain.

Profiling relied on immunoSEQ multiplex PCR, and the TCRdb table lists in-frame clones only, not all of them. The sample carries over 200,000 clones, roughly 90% recorded once. Trimming took 5 bases from V and 6 from J; bases not matched to a gene: 6. The CDR3 spans 14 residues. The germline V gene has CDR1 SQVTM and CDR2 ANQGSEA. This clone was counted between two and nine times. Material: PBMCs or T cells enriched from blood (not recorded which). The receptor's source is a man younger than 35 with acute COVID-19. The V and J genes are TRBV29-1 and TRBJ2-2; TRBD2 matches 10 bases. The CDR3 reads CSVFKAGGAGELFF. The CDR3 bases are TGCAGCGTTTTTAAAGCGGGAGGGGCCGGGGAGCTGTTTTTT.